The TCR beta chain described here comes from a study of blood T cells in healthy people across ages. This clonotype was found a few times. Then a second PCR, running roughly 7 to 11 cycles, was carried out with a sample-barcoded 5' primer and a J-beta primer mix. MiXCR, run by TCRdb on the 5' RACE reads, gives a single entry per CDR3 protein. The sample contains 1.5 million to 2 million distinct CDR3 sequences, roughly 30% of which appear only once. The germline V gene has CDR1 DFQATT and CDR2 SNEGSKA (reference sequence). V gave up 6 bases and J gave up 0 bases, with 8 bases separating them. The CDR3 totals 12 residues.

The TCR originated in a woman under 40 in good health. The chain carries TRBV20-1 and TRBJ1-1; a possible D gene is TRBD1 (5 bases). The sample consisted of blood. For the CDR3, the DNA is TGCAGTGCGTTCAGGGTGAACACTGAAGCTTTCTTT. It translates to CSAFRVNTEAFF.